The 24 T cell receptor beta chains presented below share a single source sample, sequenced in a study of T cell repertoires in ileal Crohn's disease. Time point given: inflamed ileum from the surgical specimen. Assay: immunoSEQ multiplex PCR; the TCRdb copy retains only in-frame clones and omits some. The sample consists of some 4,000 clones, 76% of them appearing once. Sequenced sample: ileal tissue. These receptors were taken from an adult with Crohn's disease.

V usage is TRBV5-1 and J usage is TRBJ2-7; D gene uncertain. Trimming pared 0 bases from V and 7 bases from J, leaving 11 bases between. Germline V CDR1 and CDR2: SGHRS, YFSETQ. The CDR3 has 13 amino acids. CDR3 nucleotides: TGCGCCAGCAGCTTGGACCAGTCAAGGGAGCAGTACTTC. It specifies CASSLDQSREQYF.

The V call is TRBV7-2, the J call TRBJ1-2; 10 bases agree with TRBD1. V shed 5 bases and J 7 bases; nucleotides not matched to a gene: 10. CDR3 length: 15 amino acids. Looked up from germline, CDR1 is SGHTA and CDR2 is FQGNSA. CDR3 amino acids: CASSPATGGGGGYTF. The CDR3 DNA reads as TGTGCCAGCAGCCCCGCGACAGGGGGCGGGGGTGGCTACACCTTC.

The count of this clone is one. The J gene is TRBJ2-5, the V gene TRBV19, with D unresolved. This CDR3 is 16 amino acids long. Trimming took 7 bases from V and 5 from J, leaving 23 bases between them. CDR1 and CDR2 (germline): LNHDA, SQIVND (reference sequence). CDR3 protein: CASTPSNVGPRETQYF. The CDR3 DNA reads TGTGCCAGTACCCCATCAAACGTCGGCCCAAGGGAGACCCAGTACTTC.

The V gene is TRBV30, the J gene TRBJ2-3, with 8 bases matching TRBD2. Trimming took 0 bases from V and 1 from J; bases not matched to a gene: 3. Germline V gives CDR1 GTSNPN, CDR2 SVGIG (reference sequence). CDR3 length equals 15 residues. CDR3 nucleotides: TGTGCCTGGAGTGTAGGGCGGGAGGGCACAGATACGCAGTATTTT. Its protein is CAWSVGREGTDTQYF. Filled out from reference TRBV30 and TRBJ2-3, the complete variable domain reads SQTIHQWPATLVQPVGSPLSLECTVEGTSNPNLYWYRQAAGRGLQLLFYSVGIGQISSEVPQNLSASRPQDRQFILSSKKLLLSDSGFYLCAWSVGREGTDTQYFGPGTRLTVL.

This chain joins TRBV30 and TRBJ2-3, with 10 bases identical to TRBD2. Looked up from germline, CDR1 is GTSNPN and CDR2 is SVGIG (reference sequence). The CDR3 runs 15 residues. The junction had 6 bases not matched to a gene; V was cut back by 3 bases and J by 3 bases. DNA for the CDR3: TGTGCCTGGAGGCGGGTTAGCGGGAGGACAGATACGCAGTATTTT. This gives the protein CAWRRVSGRTDTQYF.

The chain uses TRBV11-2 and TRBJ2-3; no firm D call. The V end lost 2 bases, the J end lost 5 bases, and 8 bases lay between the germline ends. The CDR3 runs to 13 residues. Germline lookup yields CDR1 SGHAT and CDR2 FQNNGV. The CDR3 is CASSLSSGDTQYF. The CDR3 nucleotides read TGTGCCAGCAGCTTAAGCTCGGGAGATACGCAGTATTTT. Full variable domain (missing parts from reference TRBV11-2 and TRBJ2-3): EAGVAQSPRYKIIEKRQSVAFWCNPISGHATLYWYQQILGQGPKLLIQFQNNGVVDDSQLPKDRFSAERLKGVDSTLKIQPAKLEDSAVYLCASSLSSGDTQYFGPGTRLTVL.

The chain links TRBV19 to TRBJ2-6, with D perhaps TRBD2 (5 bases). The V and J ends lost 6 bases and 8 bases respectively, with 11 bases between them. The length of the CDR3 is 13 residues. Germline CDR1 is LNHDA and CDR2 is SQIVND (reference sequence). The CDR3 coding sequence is TGTGCCAGTAGCGTAGGAGGTACCAACGTCCTGACTTTC. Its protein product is CASSVGGTNVLTF. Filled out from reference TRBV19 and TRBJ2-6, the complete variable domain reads DGGITQSPKYLFRKEGQNVTLSCEQNLNHDAMYWYRQDPGQGLRLIYYSQIVNDFQKGDIAEGYSVSREKKESFPLTVTSAQKNPTAFYLCASSVGGTNVLTFGAGSRLTVL.

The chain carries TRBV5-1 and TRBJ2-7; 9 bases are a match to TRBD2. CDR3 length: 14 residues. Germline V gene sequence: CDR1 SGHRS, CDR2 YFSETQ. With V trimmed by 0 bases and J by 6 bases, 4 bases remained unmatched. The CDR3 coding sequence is TGCGCCAGCAGCTTGGCTCTAGCGGGGTCCGAGCAGTACTTC. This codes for CASSLALAGSEQYF.

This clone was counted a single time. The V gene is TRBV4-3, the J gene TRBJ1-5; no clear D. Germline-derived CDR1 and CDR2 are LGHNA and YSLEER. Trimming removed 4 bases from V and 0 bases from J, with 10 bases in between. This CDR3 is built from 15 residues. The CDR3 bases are TGCGCCAGCAGCCCGTCTCAGGCTAGCAATCAGCCCCAGCATTTT. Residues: CASSPSQASNQPQHF.

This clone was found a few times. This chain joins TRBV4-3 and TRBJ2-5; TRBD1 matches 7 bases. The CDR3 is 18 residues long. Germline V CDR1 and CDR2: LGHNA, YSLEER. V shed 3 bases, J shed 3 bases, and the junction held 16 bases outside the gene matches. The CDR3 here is CASSHPGVRRTGEETQYF. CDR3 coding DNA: TGCGCCAGCAGCCACCCGGGTGTAAGAAGGACAGGCGAAGAGACCCAGTACTTC.

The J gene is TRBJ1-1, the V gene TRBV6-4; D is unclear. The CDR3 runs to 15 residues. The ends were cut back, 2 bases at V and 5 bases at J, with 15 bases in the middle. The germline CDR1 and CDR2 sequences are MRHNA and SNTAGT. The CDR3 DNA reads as TGTGCCAGCAGTGACGCACCTAGGTGGAAGACTGAAGCTTTCTTT. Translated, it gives CASSDAPRWKTEAFF.

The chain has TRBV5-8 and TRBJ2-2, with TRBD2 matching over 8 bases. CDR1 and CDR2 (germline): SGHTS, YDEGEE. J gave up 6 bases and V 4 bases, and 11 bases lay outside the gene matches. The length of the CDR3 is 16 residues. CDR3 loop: CASSKGTSDFAGELFF. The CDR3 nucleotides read TGTGCCAGCAGCAAGGGGACTAGTGATTTCGCCGGGGAGCTGTTTTTT.

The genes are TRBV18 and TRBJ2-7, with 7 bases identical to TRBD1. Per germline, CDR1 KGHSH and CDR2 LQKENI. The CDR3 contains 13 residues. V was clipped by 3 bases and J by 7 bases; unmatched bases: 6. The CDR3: CASSPLTGREQYF. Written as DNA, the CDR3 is TGTGCCAGCTCACCTCTGACAGGGCGGGAGCAGTACTTC.

The CDR3 nucleotides read TGTGCCAGCAGCTGGGGACTAGCGGAAAGCTCCTACGAGCAGTACTTC. Protein sequence: CASSWGLAESSYEQYF. The chain is built from TRBV7-8 and TRBJ2-7; 11 bases match TRBD2. V shed 4 bases and J 0 bases; nucleotides not matched to a gene: 5. The CDR3 is 16 amino acids. Germline V CDR1 and CDR2: SGHVS, FQNEAQ.

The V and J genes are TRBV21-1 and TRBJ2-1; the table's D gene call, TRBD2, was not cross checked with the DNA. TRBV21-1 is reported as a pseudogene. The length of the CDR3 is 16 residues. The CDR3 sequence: CASSKVSGEAYNEQFF. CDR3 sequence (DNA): TGTGCCAGCAGCAAAGTTAGCGGGGAAGCCTACAATGAGCAGTTCTTC.

The CDR3 region is CSVEDSAEAFF. Here the CDR3 DNA reads TGCAGCGTTGAAGATTCGGCTGAAGCTTTCTTT. V and J are TRBV29-1 and TRBJ1-1; no clear D gene. The CDR3 contains 11 residues. Trimming shortened V by 0 bases and J by 6 bases, and 5 bases separated the two germline ends. The germline V gene encodes CDR1 SQVTM and CDR2 ANQGSEA.

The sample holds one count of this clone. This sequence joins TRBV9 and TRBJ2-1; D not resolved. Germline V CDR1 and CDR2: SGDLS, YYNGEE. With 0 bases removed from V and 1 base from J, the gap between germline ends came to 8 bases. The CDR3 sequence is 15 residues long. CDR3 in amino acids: CASSVALGSYNEQFF. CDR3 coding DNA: TGTGCCAGCAGCGTAGCTCTAGGTTCCTACAATGAGCAGTTCTTC.

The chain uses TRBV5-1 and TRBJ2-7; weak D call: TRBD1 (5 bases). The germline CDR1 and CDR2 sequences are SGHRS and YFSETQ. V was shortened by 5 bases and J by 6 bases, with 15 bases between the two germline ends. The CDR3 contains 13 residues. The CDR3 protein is CASRAREEGEQYF. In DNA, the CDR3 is TGCGCCAGCAGGGCCAGGGAAGAAGGCGAGCAGTACTTC.

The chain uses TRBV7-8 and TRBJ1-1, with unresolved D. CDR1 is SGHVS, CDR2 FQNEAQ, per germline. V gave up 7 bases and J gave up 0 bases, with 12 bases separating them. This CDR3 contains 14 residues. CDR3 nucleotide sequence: TGTGCCAGCACCCCCTGGGTACTGAACACTGAAGCTTTCTTT. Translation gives CASTPWVLNTEAFF.

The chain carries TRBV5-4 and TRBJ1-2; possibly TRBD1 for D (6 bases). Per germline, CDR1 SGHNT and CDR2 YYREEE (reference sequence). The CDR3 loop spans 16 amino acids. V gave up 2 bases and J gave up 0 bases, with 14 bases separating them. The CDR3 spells CASSLPGTLANYGYTF. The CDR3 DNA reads TGTGCCAGCAGCTTACCAGGGACACTAGCTAACTATGGCTACACCTTC.

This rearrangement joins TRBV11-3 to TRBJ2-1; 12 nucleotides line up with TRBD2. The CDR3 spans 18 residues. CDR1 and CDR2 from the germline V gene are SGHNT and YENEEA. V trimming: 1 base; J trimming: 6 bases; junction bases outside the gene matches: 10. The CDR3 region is CASSLGPPGTSGRNEQFF. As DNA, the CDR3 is TGTGCCAGCAGCTTAGGGCCCCCGGGGACTAGCGGGCGCAATGAGCAGTTCTTC.

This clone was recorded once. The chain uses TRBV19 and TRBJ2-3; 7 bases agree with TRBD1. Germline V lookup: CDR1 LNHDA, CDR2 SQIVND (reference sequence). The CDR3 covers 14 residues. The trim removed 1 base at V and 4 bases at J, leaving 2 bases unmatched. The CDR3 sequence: CASSIGGGPDTQYF. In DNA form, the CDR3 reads TGTGCCAGTAGTATAGGAGGGGGCCCAGATACGCAGTATTTT. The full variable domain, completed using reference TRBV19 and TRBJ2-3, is DGGITQSPKYLFRKEGQNVTLSCEQNLNHDAMYWYRQDPGQGLRLIYYSQIVNDFQKGDIAEGYSVSREKKESFPLTVTSAQKNPTAFYLCASSIGGGPDTQYFGPGTRLTVL.

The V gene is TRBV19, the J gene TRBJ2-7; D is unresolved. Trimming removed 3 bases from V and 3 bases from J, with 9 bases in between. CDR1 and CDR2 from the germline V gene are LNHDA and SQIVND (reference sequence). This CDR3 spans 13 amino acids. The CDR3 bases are TGTGCCAGTAGTATTGCCCCCAACTACGAGCAGTACTTC. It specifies CASSIAPNYEQYF.

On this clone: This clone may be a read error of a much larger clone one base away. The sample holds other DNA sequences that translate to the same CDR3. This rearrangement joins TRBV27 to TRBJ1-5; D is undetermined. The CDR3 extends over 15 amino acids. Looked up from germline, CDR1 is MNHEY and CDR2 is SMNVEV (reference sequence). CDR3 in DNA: TGTGCCAGTAGTTTGGCTCTACCGCTAAATCAGCCCCAGCATTTT. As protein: CASSLALPLNQPQHF.